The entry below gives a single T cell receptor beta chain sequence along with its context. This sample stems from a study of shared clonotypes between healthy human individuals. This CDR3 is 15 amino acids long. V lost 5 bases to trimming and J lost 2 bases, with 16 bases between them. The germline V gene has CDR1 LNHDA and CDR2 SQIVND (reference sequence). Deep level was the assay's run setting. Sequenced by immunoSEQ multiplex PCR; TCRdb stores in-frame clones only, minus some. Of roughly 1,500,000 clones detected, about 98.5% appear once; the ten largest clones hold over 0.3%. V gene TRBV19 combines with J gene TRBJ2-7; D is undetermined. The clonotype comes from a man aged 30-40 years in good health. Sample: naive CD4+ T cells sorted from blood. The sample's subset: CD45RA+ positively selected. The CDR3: CASSPHGWLAYEQYF. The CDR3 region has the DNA TGTGCCAGTAGTCCCCACGGGTGGTTGGCCTACGAGCAGTACTTC.